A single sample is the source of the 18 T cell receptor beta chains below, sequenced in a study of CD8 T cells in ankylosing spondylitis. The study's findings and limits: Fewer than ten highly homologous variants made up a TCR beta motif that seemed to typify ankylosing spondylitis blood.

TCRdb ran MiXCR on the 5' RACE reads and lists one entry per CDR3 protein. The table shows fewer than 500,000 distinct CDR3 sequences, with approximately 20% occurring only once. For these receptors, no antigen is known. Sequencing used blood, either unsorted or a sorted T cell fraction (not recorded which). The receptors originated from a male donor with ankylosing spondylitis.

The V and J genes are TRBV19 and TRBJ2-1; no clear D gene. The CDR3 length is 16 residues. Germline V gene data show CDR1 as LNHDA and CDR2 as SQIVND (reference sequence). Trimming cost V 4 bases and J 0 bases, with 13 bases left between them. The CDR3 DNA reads TGTGCCAGTAGTAATCTAGGAAATCGCTCCTACAATGAGCAGTTCTTC. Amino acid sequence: CASSNLGNRSYNEQFF.

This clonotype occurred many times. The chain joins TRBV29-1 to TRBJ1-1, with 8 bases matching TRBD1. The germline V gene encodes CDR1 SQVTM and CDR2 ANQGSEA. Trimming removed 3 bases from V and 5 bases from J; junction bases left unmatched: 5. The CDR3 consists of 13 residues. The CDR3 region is CSVDTGGNTEAFF. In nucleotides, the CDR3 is TGCAGCGTTGATACAGGGGGTAATACTGAAGCTTTCTTT. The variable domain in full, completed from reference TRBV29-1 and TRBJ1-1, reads SAVISQKPSRDICQRGTSLTIQCQVDSQVTMMFWYRQQPGQSLTLIATANQGSEATYESGFVIDKFPISRPNLTFSTLTVSNMSPEDSSIYLCSVDTGGNTEAFFGQGTRLTVV.

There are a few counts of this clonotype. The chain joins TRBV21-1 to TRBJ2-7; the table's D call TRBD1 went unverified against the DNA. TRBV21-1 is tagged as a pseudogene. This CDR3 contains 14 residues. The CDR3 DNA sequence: TGTGCCAGCACCCGACAGGGGCCAAACTACGAGCAGTACTTC. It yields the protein CASTRQGPNYEQYF.

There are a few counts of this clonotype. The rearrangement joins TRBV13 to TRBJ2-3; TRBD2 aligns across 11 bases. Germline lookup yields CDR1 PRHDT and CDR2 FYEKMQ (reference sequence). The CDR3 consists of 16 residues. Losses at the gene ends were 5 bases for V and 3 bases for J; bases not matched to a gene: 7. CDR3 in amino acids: CASSILSGRGTDTQYF. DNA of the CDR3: TGTGCCAGCAGCATACTTAGCGGGAGGGGGACAGATACGCAGTATTTT.

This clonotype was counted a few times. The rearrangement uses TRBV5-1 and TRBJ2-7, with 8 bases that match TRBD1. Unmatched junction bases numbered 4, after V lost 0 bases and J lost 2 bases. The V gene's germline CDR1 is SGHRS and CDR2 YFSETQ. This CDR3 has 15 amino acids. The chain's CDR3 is CASSLADRETYEQYF. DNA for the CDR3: TGCGCCAGCAGCTTGGCGGACAGGGAAACCTACGAGCAGTACTTC.

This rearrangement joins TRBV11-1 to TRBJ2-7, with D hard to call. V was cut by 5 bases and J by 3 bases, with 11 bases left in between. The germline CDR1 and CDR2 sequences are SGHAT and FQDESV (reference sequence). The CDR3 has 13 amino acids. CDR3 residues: CASSPGRNYEQYF. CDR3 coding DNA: TGTGCCAGCAGCCCCGGACGGAACTACGAGCAGTACTTC.

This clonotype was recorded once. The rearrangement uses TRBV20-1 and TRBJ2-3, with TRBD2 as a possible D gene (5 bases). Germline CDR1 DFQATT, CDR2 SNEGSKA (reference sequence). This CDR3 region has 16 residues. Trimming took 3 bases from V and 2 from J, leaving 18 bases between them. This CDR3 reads CSASRGRTLATDTQYF. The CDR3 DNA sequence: TGCAGTGCTAGTAGAGGTCGGACTCTGGCCACAGATACGCAGTATTTT.

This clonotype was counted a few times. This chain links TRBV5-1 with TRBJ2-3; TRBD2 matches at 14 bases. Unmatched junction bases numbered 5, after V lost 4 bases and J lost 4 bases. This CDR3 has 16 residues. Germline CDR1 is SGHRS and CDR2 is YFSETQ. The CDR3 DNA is TGCGCCAGCAGCCCAGGGACTAGCGGGAGCCCAGATACGCAGTATTTT. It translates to CASSPGTSGSPDTQYF.

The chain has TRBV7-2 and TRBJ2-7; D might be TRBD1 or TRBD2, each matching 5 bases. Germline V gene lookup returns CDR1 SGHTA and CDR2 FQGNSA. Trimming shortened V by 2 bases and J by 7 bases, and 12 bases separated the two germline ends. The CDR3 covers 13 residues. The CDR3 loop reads CASSLNVRGEQYF. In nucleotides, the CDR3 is TGTGCCAGCAGCTTAAATGTGAGGGGAGAGCAGTACTTC.

The CDR3, as DNA: TGTGCCAGCAGCTTAATCCTAGGGAACACCGGGGAGCTGTTTTTT. Translated, it gives CASSLILGNTGELFF. V usage is TRBV7-3 and J usage is TRBJ2-2, with D uncertain. CDR3 length: 15 residues. CDR1 is SGHTA, CDR2 FQGTGA, per germline. V lost 1 base and J lost 1, with 7 bases in between.

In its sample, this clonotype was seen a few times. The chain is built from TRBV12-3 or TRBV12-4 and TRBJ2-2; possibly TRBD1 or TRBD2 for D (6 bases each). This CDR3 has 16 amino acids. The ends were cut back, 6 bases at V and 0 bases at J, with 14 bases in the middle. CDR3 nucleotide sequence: TGTGCCAGCAGGAGGGGGGTCGCCGCGAACACCGGGGAGCTGTTTTTT. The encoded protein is CASRRGVAANTGELFF.

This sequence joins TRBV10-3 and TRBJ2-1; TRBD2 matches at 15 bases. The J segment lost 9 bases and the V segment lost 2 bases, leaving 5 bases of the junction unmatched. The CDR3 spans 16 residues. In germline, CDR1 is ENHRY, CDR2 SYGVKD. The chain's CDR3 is CAISEQGLAGGSEQFF. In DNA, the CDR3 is TGTGCCATCAGTGAGCAGGGACTAGCGGGAGGAAGTGAGCAGTTCTTC.

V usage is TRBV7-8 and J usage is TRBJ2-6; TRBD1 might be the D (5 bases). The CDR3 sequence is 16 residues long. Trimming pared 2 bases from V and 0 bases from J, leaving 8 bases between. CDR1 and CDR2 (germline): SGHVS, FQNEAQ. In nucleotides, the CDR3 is TGTGCCAGCAGCTTATTCGACAGCTCTGGGGCCAACGTCCTGACTTTC. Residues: CASSLFDSSGANVLTF.

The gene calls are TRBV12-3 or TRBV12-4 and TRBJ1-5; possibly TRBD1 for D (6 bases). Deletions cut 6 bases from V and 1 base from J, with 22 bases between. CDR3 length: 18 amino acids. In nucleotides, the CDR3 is TGTGCCAGCAGACAGGACAGAGGGGGGATCGAGAGCAATCAGCCCCAGCATTTT. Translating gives CASRQDRGGIESNQPQHF.

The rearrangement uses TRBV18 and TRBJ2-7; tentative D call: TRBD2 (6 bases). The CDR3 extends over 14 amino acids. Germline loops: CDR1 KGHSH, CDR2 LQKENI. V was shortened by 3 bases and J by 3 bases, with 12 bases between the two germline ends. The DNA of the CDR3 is TGTGCCAGCTCACCGATCGGGGGAATCTACGAGCAGTACTTC. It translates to CASSPIGGIYEQYF.

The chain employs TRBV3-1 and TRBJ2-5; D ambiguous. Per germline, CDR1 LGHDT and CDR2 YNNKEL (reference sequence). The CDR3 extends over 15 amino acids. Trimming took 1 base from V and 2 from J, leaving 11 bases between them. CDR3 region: CASSQGRAHQETQYF. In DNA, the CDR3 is TGTGCCAGCAGCCAAGGCCGGGCCCATCAAGAGACCCAGTACTTC.

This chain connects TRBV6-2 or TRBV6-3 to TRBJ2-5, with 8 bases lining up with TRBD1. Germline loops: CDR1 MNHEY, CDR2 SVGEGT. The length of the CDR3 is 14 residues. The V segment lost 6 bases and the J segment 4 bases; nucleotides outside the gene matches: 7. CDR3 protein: CASSRGTGGETQYF. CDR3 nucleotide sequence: TGTGCCAGCAGCCGAGGGACAGGCGGAGAGACCCAGTACTTC.

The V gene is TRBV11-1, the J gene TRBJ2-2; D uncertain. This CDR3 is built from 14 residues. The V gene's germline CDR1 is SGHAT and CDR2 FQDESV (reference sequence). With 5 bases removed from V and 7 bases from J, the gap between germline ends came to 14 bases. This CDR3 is CASSKLRTSGELFF. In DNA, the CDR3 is TGTGCCAGCAGCAAACTGAGGACGAGCGGGGAGCTGTTTTTT.